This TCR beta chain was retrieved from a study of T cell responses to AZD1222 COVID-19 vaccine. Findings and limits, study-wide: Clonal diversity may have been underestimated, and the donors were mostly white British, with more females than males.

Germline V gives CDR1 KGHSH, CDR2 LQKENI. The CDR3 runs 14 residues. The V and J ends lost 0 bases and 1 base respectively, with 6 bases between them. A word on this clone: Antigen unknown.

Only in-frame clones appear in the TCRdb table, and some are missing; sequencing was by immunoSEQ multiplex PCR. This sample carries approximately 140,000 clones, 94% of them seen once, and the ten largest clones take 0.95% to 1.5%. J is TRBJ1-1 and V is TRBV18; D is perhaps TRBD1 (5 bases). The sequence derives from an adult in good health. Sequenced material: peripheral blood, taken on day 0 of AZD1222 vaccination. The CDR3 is CASSPPQGNTEAFF. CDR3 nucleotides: TGTGCCAGCTCACCACCCCAGGGGAACACTGAAGCTTTCTTT.